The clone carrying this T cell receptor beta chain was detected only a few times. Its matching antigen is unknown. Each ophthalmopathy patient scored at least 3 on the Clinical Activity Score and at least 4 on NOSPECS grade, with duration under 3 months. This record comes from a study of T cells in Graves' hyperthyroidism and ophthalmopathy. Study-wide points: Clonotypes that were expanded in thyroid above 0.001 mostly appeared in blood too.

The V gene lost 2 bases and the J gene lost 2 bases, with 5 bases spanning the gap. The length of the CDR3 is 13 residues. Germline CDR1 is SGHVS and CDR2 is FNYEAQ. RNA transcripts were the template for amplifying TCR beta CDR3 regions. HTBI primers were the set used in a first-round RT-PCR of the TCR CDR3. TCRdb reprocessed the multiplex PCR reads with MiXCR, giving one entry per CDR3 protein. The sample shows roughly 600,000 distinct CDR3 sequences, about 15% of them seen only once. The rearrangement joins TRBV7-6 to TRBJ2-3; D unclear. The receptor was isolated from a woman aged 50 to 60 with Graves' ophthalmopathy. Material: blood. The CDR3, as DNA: TGTGCCAGCAGCTTAACGAACACAGATACGCAGTATTTT. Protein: CASSLTNTDTQYF.